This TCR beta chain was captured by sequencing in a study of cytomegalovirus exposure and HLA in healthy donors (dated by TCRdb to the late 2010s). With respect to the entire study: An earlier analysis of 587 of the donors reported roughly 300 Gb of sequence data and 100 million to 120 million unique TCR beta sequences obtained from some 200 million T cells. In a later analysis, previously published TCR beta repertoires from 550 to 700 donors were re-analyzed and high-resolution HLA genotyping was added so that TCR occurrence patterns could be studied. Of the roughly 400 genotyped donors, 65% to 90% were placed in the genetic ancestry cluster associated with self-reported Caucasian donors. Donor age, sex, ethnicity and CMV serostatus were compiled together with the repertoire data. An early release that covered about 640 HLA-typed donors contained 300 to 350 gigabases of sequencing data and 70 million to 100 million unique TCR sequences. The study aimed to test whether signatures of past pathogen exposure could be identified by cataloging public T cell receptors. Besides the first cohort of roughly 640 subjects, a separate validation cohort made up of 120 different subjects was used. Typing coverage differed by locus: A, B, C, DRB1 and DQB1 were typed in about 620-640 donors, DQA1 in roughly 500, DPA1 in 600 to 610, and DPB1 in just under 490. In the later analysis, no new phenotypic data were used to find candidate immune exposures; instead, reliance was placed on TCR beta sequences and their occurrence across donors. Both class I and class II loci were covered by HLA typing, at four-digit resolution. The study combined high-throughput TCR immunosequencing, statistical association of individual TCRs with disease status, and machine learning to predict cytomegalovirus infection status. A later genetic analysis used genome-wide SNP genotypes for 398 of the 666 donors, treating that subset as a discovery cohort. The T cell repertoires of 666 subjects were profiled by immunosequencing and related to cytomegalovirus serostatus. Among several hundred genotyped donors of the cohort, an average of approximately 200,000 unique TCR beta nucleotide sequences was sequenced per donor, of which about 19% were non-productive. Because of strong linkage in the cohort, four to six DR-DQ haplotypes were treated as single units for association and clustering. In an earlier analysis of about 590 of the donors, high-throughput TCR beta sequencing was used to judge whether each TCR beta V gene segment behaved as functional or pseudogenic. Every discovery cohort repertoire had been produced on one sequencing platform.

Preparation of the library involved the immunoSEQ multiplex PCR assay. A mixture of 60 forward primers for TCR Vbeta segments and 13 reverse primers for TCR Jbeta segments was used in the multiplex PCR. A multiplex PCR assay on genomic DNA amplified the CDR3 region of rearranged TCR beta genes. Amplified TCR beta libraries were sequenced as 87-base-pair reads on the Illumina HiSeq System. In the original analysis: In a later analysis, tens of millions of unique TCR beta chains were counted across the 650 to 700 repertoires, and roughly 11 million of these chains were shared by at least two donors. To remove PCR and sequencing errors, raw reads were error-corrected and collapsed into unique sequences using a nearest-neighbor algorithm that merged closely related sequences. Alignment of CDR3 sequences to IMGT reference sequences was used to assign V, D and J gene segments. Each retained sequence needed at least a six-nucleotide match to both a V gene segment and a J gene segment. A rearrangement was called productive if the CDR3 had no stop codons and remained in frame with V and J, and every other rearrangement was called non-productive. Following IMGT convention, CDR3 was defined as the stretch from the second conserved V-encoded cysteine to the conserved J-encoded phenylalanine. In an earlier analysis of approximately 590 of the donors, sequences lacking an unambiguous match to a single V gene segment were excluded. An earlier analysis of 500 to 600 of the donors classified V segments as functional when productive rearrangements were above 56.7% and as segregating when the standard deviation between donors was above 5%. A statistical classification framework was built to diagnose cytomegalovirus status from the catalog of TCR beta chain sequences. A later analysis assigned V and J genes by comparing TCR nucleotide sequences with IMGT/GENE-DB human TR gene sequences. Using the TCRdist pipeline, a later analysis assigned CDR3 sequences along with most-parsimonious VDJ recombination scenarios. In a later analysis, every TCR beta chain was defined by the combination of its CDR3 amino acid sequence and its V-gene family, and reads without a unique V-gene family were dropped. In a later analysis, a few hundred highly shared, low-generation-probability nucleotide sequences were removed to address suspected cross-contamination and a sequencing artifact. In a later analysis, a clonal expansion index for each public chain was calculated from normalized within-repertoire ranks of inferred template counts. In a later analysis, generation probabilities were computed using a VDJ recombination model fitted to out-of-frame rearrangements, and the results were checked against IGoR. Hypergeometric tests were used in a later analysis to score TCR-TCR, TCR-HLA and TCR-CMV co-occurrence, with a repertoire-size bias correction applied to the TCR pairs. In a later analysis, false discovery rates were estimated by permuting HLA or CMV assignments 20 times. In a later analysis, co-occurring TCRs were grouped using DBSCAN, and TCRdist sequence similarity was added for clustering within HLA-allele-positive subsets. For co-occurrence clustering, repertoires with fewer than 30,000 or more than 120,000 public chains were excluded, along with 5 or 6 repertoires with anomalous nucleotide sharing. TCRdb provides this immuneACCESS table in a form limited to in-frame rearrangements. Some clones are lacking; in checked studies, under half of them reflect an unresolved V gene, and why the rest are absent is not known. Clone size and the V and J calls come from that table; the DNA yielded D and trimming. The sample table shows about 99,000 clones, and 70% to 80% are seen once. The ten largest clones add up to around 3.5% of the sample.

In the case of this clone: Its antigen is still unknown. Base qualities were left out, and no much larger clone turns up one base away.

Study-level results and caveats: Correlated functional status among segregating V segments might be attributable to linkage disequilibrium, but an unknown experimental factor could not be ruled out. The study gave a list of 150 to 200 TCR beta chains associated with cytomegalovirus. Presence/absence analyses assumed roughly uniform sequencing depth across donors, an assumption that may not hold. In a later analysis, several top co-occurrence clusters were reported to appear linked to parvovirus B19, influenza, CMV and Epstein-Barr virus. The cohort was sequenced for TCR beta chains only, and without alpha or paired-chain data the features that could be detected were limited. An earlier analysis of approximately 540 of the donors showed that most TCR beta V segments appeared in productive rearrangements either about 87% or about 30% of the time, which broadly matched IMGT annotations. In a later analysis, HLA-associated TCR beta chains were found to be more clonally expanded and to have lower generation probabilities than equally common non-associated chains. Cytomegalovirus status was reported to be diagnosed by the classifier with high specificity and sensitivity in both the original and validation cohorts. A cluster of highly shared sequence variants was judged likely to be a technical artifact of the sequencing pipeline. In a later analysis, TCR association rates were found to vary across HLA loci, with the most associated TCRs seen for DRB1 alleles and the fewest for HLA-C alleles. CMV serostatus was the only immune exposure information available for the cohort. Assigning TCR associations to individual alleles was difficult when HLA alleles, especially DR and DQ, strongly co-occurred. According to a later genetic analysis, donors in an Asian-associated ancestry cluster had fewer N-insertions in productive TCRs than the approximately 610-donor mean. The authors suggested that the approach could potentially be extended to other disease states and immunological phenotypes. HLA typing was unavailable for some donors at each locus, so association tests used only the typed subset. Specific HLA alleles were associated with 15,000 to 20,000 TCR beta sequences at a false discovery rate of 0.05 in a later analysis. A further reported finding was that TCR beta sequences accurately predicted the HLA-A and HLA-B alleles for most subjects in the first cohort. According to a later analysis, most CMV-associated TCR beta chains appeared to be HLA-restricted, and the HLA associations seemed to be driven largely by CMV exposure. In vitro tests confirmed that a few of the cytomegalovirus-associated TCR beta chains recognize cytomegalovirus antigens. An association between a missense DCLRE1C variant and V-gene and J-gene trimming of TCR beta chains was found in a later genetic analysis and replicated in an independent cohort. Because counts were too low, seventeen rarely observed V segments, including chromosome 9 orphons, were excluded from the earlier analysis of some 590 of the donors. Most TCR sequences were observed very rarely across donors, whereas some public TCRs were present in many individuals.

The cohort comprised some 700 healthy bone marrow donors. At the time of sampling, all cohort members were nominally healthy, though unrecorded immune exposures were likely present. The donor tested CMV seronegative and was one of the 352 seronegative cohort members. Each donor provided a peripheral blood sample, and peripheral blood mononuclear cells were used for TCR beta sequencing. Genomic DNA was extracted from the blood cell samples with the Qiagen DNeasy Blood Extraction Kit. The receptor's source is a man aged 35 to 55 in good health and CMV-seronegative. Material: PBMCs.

The nucleotide sequence reads TGTGCCAGCAGCGTGATGCCAGCGGGGGGGTCGAACACCGGGGAGCTGTTTTTT. This sequence encodes CASSVMPAGGSNTGELFF. The chain links TRBV9 with TRBJ2-2; TRBD2 fits 10 bases in the junction. The V end gives up 2 bases and the J end 0 bases, leaving 7 bases in the junction not matched to a gene. CDR1 SGDLS and CDR2 YYNGEE were looked up in the germline V gene. The CDR3, from cysteine to phenylalanine, totals 18 residues. The retained sequence is limited to the CDR3, 54 bases, with the frame set at the first base.